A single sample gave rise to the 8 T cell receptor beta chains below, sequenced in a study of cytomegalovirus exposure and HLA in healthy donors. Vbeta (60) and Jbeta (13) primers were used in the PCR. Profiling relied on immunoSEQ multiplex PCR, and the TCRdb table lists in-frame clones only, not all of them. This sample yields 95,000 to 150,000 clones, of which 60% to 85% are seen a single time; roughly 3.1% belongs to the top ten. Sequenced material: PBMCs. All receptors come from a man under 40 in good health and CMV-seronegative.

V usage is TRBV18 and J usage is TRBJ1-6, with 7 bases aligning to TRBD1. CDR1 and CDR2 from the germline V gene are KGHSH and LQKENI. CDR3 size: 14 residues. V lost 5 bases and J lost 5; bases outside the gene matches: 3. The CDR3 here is CASSAGTDNSPLHF. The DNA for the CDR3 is TGTGCCAGCTCAGCCGGGACAGATAATTCACCCCTCCACTTT. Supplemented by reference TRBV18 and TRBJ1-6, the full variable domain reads NAGVMQNPRHLVRRRGQEARLRCSPMKGHSHVYWYRQLPEEGLKFMVYLQKENIIDESGMPKERFSAEFPKEGPSILRIQQVVRGDSAAYFCASSAGTDNSPLHFGNGTRLTVT.

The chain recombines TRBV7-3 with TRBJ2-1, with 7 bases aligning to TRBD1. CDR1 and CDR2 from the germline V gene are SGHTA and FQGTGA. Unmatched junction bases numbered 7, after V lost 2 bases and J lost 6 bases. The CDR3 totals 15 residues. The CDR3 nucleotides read TGTGCCAGCAGCTTAGATAGCAGGGGGTTCAATGAGCAGTTCTTC. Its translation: CASSLDSRGFNEQFF.

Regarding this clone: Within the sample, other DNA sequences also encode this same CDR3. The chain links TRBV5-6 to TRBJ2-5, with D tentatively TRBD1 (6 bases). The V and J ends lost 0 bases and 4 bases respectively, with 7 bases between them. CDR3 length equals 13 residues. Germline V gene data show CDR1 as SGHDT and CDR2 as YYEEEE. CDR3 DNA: TGTGCCAGCAGCTTGGGAGGGGGAGAGACCCAGTACTTC. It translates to CASSLGGGETQYF.

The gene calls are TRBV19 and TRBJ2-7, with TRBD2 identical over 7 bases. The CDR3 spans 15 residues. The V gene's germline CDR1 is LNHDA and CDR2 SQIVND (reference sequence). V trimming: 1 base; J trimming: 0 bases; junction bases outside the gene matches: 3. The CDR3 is CASSIGLAASYEQYF. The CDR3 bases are TGTGCCAGTAGTATAGGCCTAGCGGCCTCCTACGAGCAGTACTTC.

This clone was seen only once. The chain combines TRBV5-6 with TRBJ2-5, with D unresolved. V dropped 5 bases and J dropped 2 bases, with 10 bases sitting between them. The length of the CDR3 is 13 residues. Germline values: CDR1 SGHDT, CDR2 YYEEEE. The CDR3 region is CASSPVRQETQYF. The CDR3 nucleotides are TGTGCCAGCAGTCCCGTTCGGCAAGAGACCCAGTACTTC.

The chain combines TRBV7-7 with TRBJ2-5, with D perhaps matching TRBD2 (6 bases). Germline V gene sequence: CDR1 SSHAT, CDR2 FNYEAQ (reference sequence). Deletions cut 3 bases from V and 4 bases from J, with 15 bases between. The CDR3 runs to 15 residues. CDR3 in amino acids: CASSLNNGGAETQYF. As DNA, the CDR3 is TGTGCCAGCAGCTTGAATAATGGAGGGGCAGAGACCCAGTACTTC. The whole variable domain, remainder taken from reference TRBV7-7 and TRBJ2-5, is GAGVSQSPRYKVTKRGQDVTLRCDPISSHATLYWYQQALGQGPEFLTYFNYEAQPDKSGLPSDRFSAERPEGSISTLTIQRTEQRDSAMYRCASSLNNGGAETQYFGPGTRLLVL.

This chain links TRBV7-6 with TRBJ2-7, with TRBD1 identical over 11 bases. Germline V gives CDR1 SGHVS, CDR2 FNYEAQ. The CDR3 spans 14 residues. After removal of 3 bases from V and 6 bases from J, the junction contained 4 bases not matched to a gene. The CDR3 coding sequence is TGTGCCAGCAGCTTGGGACAGGGGGAAGGCGAGCAGTACTTC. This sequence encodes CASSLGQGEGEQYF.

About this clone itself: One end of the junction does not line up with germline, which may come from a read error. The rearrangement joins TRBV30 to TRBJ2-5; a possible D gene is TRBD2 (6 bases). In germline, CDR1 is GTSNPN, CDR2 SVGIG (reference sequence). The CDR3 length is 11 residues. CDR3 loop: CAKGGQEAQYF. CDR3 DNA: TGTGCCAAAGGAGGGCAAGAGGCCCAGTACTTC.